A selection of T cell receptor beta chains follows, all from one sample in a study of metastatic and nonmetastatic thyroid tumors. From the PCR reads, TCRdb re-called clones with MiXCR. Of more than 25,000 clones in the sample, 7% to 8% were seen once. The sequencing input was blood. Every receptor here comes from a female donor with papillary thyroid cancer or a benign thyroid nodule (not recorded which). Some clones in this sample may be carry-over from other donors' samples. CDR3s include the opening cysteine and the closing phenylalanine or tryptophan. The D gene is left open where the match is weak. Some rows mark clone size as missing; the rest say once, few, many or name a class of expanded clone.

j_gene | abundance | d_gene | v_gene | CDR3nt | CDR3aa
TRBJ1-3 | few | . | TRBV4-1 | TGCGCCAGCAGCCAAAGAACGGGCCCATCCTCTGGAAACACCATATATTTT | CASSQRTGPSSGNTIYF
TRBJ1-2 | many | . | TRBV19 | TGTGCCAGTAGTTCGTGGGAAGTAGGCTACACCTTC | CASSSWEVGYTF
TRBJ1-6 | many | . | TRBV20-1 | TGCAGTGCTAGTCCCCAAGGCCAACTTTCACCCCTCCACTTT | CSASPQGQLSPLHF
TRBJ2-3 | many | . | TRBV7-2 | TGTGCCAGCAGCTTAATGGCAGATACGCAGTATTTT | CASSLMADTQYF
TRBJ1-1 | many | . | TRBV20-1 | TGCAGTGCCACACCCAGGGTAGGCGGCACTGAAGCTTTCTTT | CSATPRVGGTEAFF
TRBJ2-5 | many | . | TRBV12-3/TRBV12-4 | TGTGCCAGCAGTTTTGTGTTGTATCGGGAGACCCAGTACTTC | CASSFVLYRETQYF
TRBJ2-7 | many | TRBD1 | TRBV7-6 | TGTGCCAGCAGCCCTAGCCGAGACAGGGCCTACGAGCAGTACTTC | CASSPSRDRAYEQYF
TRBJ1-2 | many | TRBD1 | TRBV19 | TGTGCCAGTAGTAGGTGGGCGCCGACAGGGGCCCTTTTCTATGGCTACACCTTC | CASSRWAPTGALFYGYTF
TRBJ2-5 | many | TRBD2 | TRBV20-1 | TGCAGTGCTAGGACTAGCGGGGTTGAGACCCAGTACTTC | CSARTSGVETQYF
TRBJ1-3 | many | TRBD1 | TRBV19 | TGTGCCAGCAAGGGACTAGGGGGCAGCTCTGGAAACACCATATATTTT | CASKGLGGSSGNTIYF
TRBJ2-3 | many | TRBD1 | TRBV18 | TGTGCCAGCTCACCACAACAGGGGAGCACAGATACGCAGTATTTT | CASSPQQGSTDTQYF
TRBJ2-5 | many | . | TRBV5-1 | TGCGCCAGCAGCTTGAATACTAGCCCCCAAGAGACCCAGTACTTC | CASSLNTSPQETQYF
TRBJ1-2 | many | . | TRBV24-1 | TGTGCCACCAGTGAGCAGGGCGGGAACTATGGCTACACCTTC | CATSEQGGNYGYTF
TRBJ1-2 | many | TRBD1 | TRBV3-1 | TGTGCCAGCAGCGCTACGGACAGGGTCTATGGCTACACCTTC | CASSATDRVYGYTF
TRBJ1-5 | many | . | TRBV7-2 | TGTGCCAGCAGCTTAGATGAGAGGAGGAATCAGCCCCAGCATTTT | CASSLDERRNQPQHF
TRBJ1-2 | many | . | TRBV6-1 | TGTGCCAGCAGCCGCCAGGGGTATGGCTACACCTTC | CASSRQGYGYTF
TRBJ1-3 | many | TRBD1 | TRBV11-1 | TGTGCCAGCAGCCCTTGGACAGGGGACTCTGGAAACACCATATATTTT | CASSPWTGDSGNTIYF
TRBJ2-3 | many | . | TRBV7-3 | TGTGCCAGCAGCTTAACCGGGGATACGCAGTATTTT | CASSLTGDTQYF
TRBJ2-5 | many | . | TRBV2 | TGTGCCAGCAGTGTAACGGGACAAGAGACCCAGTACTTC | CASSVTGQETQYF
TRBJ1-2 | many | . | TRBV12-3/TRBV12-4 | TGTGCCAGCAGCCCTATCGGGGGGTATGGCTACACCTTC | CASSPIGGYGYTF
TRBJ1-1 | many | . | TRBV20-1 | TGCAGTGCTAGAGATCACGGATTCCGAGCTTTCTTT | CSARDHGFRAFF
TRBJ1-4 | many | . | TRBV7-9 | TGTGCCAGCAGCTTAGCGCACGGGGCAACTAATGAAAAACTGTTTTTT | CASSLAHGATNEKLFF
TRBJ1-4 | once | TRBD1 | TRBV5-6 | TGTGCCAGCAGCCGTAAGGGGGCGGGTGAAAAACTGTTTTTT | CASSRKGAGEKLFF
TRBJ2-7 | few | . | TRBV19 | TGTGCCAGTAGTATGTGGCTAGGGGACTACGAGCAGTACTTC | CASSMWLGDYEQYF
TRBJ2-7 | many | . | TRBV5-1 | TGCGCCAGCAGCCCGAGCGGTACCTACGAGCAGTACTTC | CASSPSGTYEQYF
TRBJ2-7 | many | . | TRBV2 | TGTGCCAGCAGGTCATTGGACCTCTACGAGCAGTACTTC | CASRSLDLYEQYF
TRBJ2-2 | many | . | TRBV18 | TGTGCCAGCTCGTGGGACGCTGGCACCGGGGAGCTGTTTTTT | CASSWDAGTGELFF
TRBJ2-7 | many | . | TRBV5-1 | TGCGCCAGCAGCTTGAGGGGACAAACCTACGAGCAGTACTTC | CASSLRGQTYEQYF
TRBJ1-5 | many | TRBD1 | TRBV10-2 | TGCGCCAGCAGACCTGACAGGGAAGTTTGGCAGCCCCAGCATTTT | CASRPDREVWQPQHF
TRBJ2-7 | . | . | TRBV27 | TGTGCCAGCAGTCCACAGGGCTCGGTCGAGCAGTACTTC | CASSPQGSVEQYF
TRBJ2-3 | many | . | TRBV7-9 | TGTGCCAGCAGCTCCCACCGGAGGGCAGATACGCAGTATTTT | CASSSHRRADTQYF
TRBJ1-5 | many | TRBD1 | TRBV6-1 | TGTGCCAGCAGTCCCCCCCGCAGGGGGCTGGGTCAGCCCCAGCATTTT | CASSPPRRGLGQPQHF
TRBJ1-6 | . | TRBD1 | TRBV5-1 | TGCGCCGGCAGCTTGATAACAGGGGGTAGGAATTCACCCCTCCACTTT | CAGSLITGGRNSPLHF
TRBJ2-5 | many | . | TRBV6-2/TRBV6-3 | TGTGCCAGCAGTCAGGGTGGGACTGGCTGGGAGACCCAGTACTTC | CASSQGGTGWETQYF
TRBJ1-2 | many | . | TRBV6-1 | TGTGCCAGCAGTTCAGACAACTATGGCTACACCTTC | CASSSDNYGYTF
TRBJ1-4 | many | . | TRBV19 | TGTGCCAGTAGTAAAACAGGGAGGAGAGAAAAACTGTTTTTT | CASSKTGRREKLFF
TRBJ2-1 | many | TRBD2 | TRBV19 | TGTGCCAGTAGTATGGCGGGGGGGTACAATGAGCAGTTCTTC | CASSMAGGYNEQFF
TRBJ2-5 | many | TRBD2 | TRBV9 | TGTGCCAGCAGCGTAGCTAGCGGGAGTATAGGGACCCAGTACTTC | CASSVASGSIGTQYF
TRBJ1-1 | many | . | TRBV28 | TGTGCCAGCAGTCCCCCTCCGGGTGCTATCTTT | CASSPPPGAIF
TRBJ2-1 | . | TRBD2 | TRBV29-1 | TGCAGCGTTTCCGTCAGACTAGCGGGAGGGAAGAATGAGCAGTTCTTC | CSVSVRLAGGKNEQFF
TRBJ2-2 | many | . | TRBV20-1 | TGCAGTGCTAAGGCCGGCTTGTACACCGGGGAGCTGTTTTTT | CSAKAGLYTGELFF
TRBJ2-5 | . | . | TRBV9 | TGTGCCAGCAGCATACTTCCAAACAACGCAGAGACCCAGTACTTC | CASSILPNNAETQYF
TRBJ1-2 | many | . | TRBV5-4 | TGTGCCAGCAGCTTTCTTACAGGGAGAAGAGGCTATGGCTACACCTTC | CASSFLTGRRGYGYTF
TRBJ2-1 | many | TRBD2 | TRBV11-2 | TGTGCCAGCAGCCCACTAGCGGGGGGGCCGCGCGCCTACAATGAGCAGCTCTTC | CASSPLAGGPRAYNEQLF
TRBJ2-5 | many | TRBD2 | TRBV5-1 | TGCGCCAGCAGCTTGGCCGCGGCGGGGGGGCCGCGGGAGACCCAGTACTTC | CASSLAAAGGPRETQYF
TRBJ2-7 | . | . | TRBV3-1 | TGTGCCAGCAGCAAGAGCGGATTGCACTACGAGCAGCACTTC | CASSKSGLHYEQHF
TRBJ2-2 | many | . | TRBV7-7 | TGTGCTAGCAGCCTCACGGGGGTTACCGGGGAGCTGTTTTTT | CASSLTGVTGELFF
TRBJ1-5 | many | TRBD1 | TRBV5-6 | TGTGCCAGCAGCACCAAAACGGGACAGGGCAATCAGCCCCAGCATTTT | CASSTKTGQGNQPQHF
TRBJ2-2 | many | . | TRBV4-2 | TGTGCCAGCAGCCAAGATGTCACGGGGTCGAACACCGGGGAGCTGTTTTTT | CASSQDVTGSNTGELFF
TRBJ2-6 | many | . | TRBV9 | TGTGCCAGCAGCGGACGCCAGCAGGCTGGGGCCAACGTCCTGACTTTC | CASSGRQQAGANVLTF
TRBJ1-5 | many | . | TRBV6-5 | TGTGCCAGCAGGAAGACCCGCCAGAGGGACCGGCCAACAAATCAGCCCCAGCATTTT | CASRKTRQRDRPTNQPQHF
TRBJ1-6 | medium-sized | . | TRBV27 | TGTGCCAGCAGTTTATTTCCGGGGAATTCACCCCTCCACTTT | CASSLFPGNSPLHF
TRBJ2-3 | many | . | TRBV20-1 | TGCAGTGCTCCCTCGAATTCAGATACGCAGTATTTT | CSAPSNSDTQYF
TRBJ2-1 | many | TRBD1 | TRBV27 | TGTGCCAGCAGCCCAACTAGGGGGCTCGACTCCTACAATGAGCAGTTCTTC | CASSPTRGLDSYNEQFF
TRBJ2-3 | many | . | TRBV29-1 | TGCAGCGTAGATTGGACACCGGATACGCAGTATTTT | CSVDWTPDTQYF